This TCR beta chain came from a study of OX40 agonist ivuxolimab in advanced cancers. This CDR3 has 14 amino acids. Germline V gene data show CDR1 as PRHDT and CDR2 as FYEKMQ (reference sequence). Clones were sequenced by immunoSEQ multiplex PCR, and TCRdb holds only the in-frame ones, with some missing. The data contain about 79,000 clones, roughly 84% of them singletons. This chain joins TRBV13 and TRBJ2-5, with D possibly called TRBD1 or TRBD2 (5 bases each). The DNA end is more similar to TRBJ2-7, so the J call may be wrong. Material: CD4+ or CD8+ T cells sorted from blood, obtained in a trial of the OX40 agonist ivuxolimab. This TCR was recovered from an adult with an advanced solid tumor such as melanoma, head and neck, liver or kidney cancer. The CDR3 loop is CASSTRDGTYEQYF. CDR3 nucleotide sequence: TGTGCCAGCAGCACCCGGGACGGGACCTACGAGCAGTACTTC.